The clone carrying this TCR beta chain was counted a single time. The record originates from a study of blood T cell repertoires in COVID-19. Across the study: The study drew acute and convalescent COVID-19 samples from the United States, Italy and Spain. From T cells, B-cell-depleted T cells, or PBMCs came the material, which was cDNA or gDNA.

The table came from immunoSEQ multiplex PCR; TCRdb's copy has only in-frame clones and leaves some out. Here the sample spans some 110,000 clones, around 85% being singletons. Sample: peripheral blood. This clonotype was obtained from a woman of 80 years or more with COVID-19, enrolled during active disease.

The DNA of the CDR3 is TGTGCCAGCAGTGTCTTAGTCACGAGCTCCTACGAGCAGTACTTC. Its protein is CASSVLVTSSYEQYF. The chain uses TRBV2 and TRBJ2-7; D gene ambiguous. CDR3 size: 15 residues. Germline-derived CDR1 and CDR2 are SNHLY and FYNNEI. Trimming removed 4 bases at V and 0 bases at J, with 13 bases between.